The present T cell receptor beta chain was sequenced within a study of cytomegalovirus exposure and HLA in healthy donors. This CDR3 has 14 residues. The germline V and J ends were trimmed by 5 bases and 3 bases, with 10 bases remaining between them. Germline V gene sequence: CDR1 PRHDT, CDR2 FYEKMQ (reference sequence). PCR amplification relied on 60 Vbeta primers (plus 13 Jbeta primers). Generated by immunoSEQ multiplex PCR, the TCRdb table keeps only in-frame clones and is missing some. Counted here are about 200,000 clones, 86% occurring once; the ten biggest clones make up less than 0.4%. What was sequenced was PBMCs. The V call is TRBV13, the J call TRBJ2-2, with D unclear. The sequence came from a young woman in good health and CMV-seronegative. The CDR3 DNA sequence: TGTGCCAGCAGCACCATAGATGACACCGGGGAGCTGTTTTTT. This gives the protein CASSTIDDTGELFF.